A selection of T cell receptor beta chains follows, all from one sample in a study of T cells after yellow fever vaccination. TCRdb reprocessed the 5' RACE reads via MiXCR and lists one record per CDR3 protein. The sample has roughly 120,000 distinct CDR3 sequences, more than 6% seen once. This material consisted of CD4+ T cells sorted from PBMCs, taken less than 11 days after the first yellow fever vaccination. Receptor source: a man younger than 30 who received the YFV17D yellow fever vaccine. CDR3s include the opening cysteine and the closing phenylalanine or tryptophan. A D gene is named only where the DNA matches it firmly. Clone size, where shown, is once, few, many, or a class for clones that have expanded.

TRBJ1-5,16,.,TRBV18,.,CASSPMVLGADQPQHF,TGTGCCAGCTCGCCAATGGTGTTGGGGGCGGATCAGCCCCAGCATTTT
TRBJ2-1,13,many,TRBV20-1,TRBD1,CSATRTGYNEQFF,TGCAGTGCTACTCGGACAGGCTACAATGAGCAGTTCTTC
TRBJ1-1,15,many,TRBV11-2,.,CASSGLRVVNTEAFF,TGTGCCAGCAGTGGCCTACGGGTAGTGAACACTGAAGCTTTCTTT
TRBJ2-1,12,many,TRBV21-1,.,CASSKASDEQFF,TGTGCCAGCAGCAAAGCTTCGGATGAGCAGTTCTTC
TRBJ2-7,13,many,TRBV19,.,CASSNGGYYEQYF,TGTGCCAGTAGTAACGGGGGTTACTACGAGCAGTACTTC
TRBJ1-3,15,.,TRBV3-1,.,CASCAYRDGGNTIYF,TGTGCCAGCTGTGCATACAGGGACGGCGGAAACACCATATATTTT
TRBJ1-6,15,many,TRBV12-3/TRBV12-4,.,CASSLGQGTYSPLHF,TGTGCCAGCAGTTTGGGTCAGGGGACCTATTCACCCCTCCACTTT
TRBJ2-5,15,many,TRBV20-1,.,CSARAFTGTQETQYF,TGCAGTGCTAGAGCTTTCACGGGTACTCAAGAGACCCAGTACTTC
TRBJ1-1,13,many,TRBV4-3,.,CASSQDLGGEAFF,TGCGCCAGCAGCCAAGATCTAGGGGGAGAAGCTTTCTTT
TRBJ2-7,12,many,TRBV6-2/TRBV6-3,TRBD1,CASSWTGYEQYF,TGTGCCAGCAGTTGGACAGGCTACGAGCAGTACTTC
TRBJ2-1,16,many,TRBV5-1,TRBD2,CASSLERGGSYNEQFF,TGCGCCAGCAGCTTGGAGCGGGGGGGCTCCTACAATGAGCAGTTCTTC
TRBJ2-3,15,many,TRBV6-2/TRBV6-3,.,CASSYSTVSTDTQYF,TGTGCCAGCAGTTACTCCACAGTCAGCACAGATACGCAGTATTTT
TRBJ1-1,14,.,TRBV18,TRBD1,CASSPRQGEREAFF,TGTGCCAGCTCACCGCGACAGGGGGAAAGAGAAGCTTTCTTT
TRBJ1-2,16,many,TRBV12-3/TRBV12-4,.,CASSLARGQANYGYTF,TGTGCCAGCAGTTTAGCCCGCGGACAAGCAAACTATGGCTACACCTTC
TRBJ1-2,13,many,TRBV20-1,TRBD1,CSAAGQGFAGYTF,TGCAGTGCGGCGGGACAGGGGTTTGCTGGCTACACCTTC
TRBJ2-1,21,few,TRBV12-5,TRBD1,CASGLTGGGLLLAVSYNEQFF,TGTGCTAGTGGCCTGACAGGGGGGGGCCTTCTCTTAGCGGTCTCCTACAATGAGCAGTTCTTC
TRBJ2-3,16,many,TRBV5-1,TRBD1,CASSPGDRGPTDTQYF,TGCGCCAGCAGCCCGGGGGACAGGGGTCCCACAGATACGCAGTATTTT